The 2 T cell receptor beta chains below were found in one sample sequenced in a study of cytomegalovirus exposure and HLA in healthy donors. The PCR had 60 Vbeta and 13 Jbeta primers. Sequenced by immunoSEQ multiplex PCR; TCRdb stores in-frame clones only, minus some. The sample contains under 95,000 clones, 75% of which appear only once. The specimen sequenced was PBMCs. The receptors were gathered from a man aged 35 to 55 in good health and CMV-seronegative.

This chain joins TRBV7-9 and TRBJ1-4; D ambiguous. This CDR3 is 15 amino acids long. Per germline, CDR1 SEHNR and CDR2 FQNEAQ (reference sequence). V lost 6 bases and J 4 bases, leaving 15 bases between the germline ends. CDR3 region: CASSQREGINEKLFF. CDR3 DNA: TGTGCCAGCAGTCAGAGGGAAGGTATTAATGAAAAACTGTTTTTT.

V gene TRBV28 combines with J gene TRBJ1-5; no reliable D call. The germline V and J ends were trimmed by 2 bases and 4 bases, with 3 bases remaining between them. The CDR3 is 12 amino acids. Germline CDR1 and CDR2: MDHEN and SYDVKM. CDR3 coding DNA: TGTGCCAGCAGTTTACCGAATCAGCCCCAGCATTTT. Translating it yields CASSLPNQPQHF.